The 23 T cell receptor beta chains presented below share a single source sample, sequenced in a study of regulatory T cells in long-lasting Graves disease. Specified time point: newly diagnosed GD, antithyroid drugs for less than 3 months. PBMC-extracted RNA yielded the TCR library. Researchers made TCR beta libraries by using iRepertoire HTBI primers and running Arm-PCR on CDR3 regions. TCRdb analysed the multiplex PCR reads with MiXCR anew, one entry per CDR3 protein. The sample holds about 320,000 distinct CDR3 sequences, 18% seen once. The specimen comprised peripheral blood mononuclear cells (PBMCs), sampled at new diagnosis, from a patient treated with antithyroid drugs. The receptors were sampled from a female donor with Graves disease.

This clonotype was recorded many times. V is TRBV19 and J is TRBJ1-3, with 7 positions matching TRBD1. Germline V gives CDR1 LNHDA, CDR2 SQIVND (reference sequence). With V trimmed by 8 bases and J by 4 bases, 5 bases remained unmatched. The CDR3 loop spans 13 amino acids. CDR3 in amino acids: CASAGGNGNTIYF. CDR3 coding DNA: TGTGCCAGTGCAGGGGGAAACGGAAACACCATATATTTT.

This clonotype was detected ten times or more. V and J are TRBV28 and TRBJ1-2; D is perhaps TRBD1 (6 bases). V was cut by 6 bases and J by 2 bases, with 10 bases left in between. Germline V gene lookup returns CDR1 MDHEN and CDR2 SYDVKM. The CDR3 covers 13 residues. The CDR3 region is CASSSGQNYGYTF. CDR3 sequence (DNA): TGTGCCAGCAGCTCTGGACAGAACTATGGCTACACCTTC.

The chain joins TRBV2 to TRBJ2-5; 7 bases line up with TRBD2. This CDR3 has 14 residues. From germline, CDR1 is SNHLY and CDR2 FYNNEI. J gave up 5 bases and V 6 bases, and 9 bases lay outside the gene matches. This CDR3 is CASSASGEQETQYF. The CDR3 bases are TGTGCCAGCAGCGCCAGCGGGGAGCAGGAGACCCAGTACTTC.

V usage is TRBV11-2 and J usage is TRBJ1-2; a weak D match, TRBD1 (6 bases). The V gene lost 3 bases and the J gene lost 2 bases, with 10 bases spanning the gap. The CDR3 loop spans 14 amino acids. The germline V gene has CDR1 SGHAT and CDR2 FQNNGV. The CDR3 DNA reads as TGTGCCAGCAGCTTTACAGGGCGGAACTATGGCTACACCTTC. It specifies CASSFTGRNYGYTF.

This clonotype has more than one count but fewer than ten. This chain uses TRBV11-2 with TRBJ2-3; D gene ambiguous. The germline gives CDR1 SGHAT, CDR2 FQNNGV. Trimming took 1 base from V and 7 from J, leaving 9 bases between them. This CDR3 spans 13 amino acids. The CDR3, as DNA: TGTGCCAGCAGCTTAGTAGTGGGTAATACGCAGTATTTT. This gives the protein CASSLVVGNTQYF.

Regarding this clonotype: The CDR3 carries no conserved terminal phenylalanine or tryptophan, so it likely arises from a read error. The V gene is TRBV10-3, the J gene TRBJ1-1, with TRBD1 as a possible D gene (5 bases). Looked up from germline, CDR1 is ENHRY and CDR2 is SYGVKD. This CDR3 comprises 14 residues. In DNA form, the CDR3 reads TGTACCATCAGTGAGTCGGTGGGGCGGACTGAAGCTTTCTCT. This translates into CTISESVGRTEAFS.

This clonotype was seen at least ten times. This sequence joins TRBV2 and TRBJ2-5; D unclear. V was clipped by 7 bases and J by 2 bases, with 14 bases between them. Germline values: CDR1 SNHLY, CDR2 FYNNEI. This CDR3 spans 14 amino acids. CDR3 in amino acids: CASTITALQETQYF. As DNA, the CDR3 is TGTGCCAGCACGATAACAGCCTTACAAGAGACCCAGTACTTC.

This clonotype was observed at least ten times. The chain has TRBV12-3 or TRBV12-4 and TRBJ2-3; 13 bases are a match to TRBD2. CDR3 length: 16 amino acids. Trimming removed 6 bases from V and 7 bases from J; junction bases left unmatched: 10. CDR3 region: CASSHTSGRAKYTQYF. The CDR3 DNA reads TGTGCCAGCAGCCATACTAGCGGGAGGGCCAAGTATACGCAGTATTTT.

This clonotype was seen at least ten times. The chain carries TRBV12-5 and TRBJ2-7; TRBD2 might be the D (5 bases). The CDR3 contains 14 residues. The germline V and J ends were trimmed by 3 bases and 7 bases, with 16 bases remaining between them. Germline V gives CDR1 LGHNT, CDR2 FRNRAP. The chain's CDR3 is CASGFGSAYQEQYF. The CDR3 coding sequence is TGTGCTAGTGGTTTTGGTAGCGCTTACCAAGAGCAGTACTTC.

This clonotype was recorded many times. The CDR3, as DNA: TGTGCCACCAGCAGAGGCTACGAGCAGTACTTC. Its protein product is CATSRGYEQYF. V gene TRBV24-1 combines with J gene TRBJ2-7; D gene uncertain. The V gene's germline CDR1 is KGHDR and CDR2 SFDVKD. V was trimmed by 7 bases and J by 3 bases, leaving 6 bases between them. The length of the CDR3 is 11 residues.

This sequence joins TRBV4-2 and TRBJ2-7; D remains ambiguous. The CDR3 totals 15 residues. In germline, CDR1 is LGHNA, CDR2 YNFKEQ. The V end lost 4 bases, the J end lost 1 base, and 14 bases lay between the germline ends. The DNA for the CDR3 is TGTGCCAGCAGCCCACGACGAGTAGGATCCTACGAGCAGTACTTC. Translating gives CASSPRRVGSYEQYF.

V gene TRBV7-8 combines with J gene TRBJ1-5; D uncertain. The CDR3 consists of 15 residues. Germline V gives CDR1 SGHVS, CDR2 FQNEAQ. The V end lost 2 bases, the J end lost 2 bases, and 10 bases lay between the germline ends. The DNA of the CDR3 is TGTGCCAGCAGCTTATCTGGGATCGGCAATCAGCCCCAGCATTTT. Translation: CASSLSGIGNQPQHF.

In regard to this clonotype: It may be a read error: a sequence one base away is much more abundant. The chain has TRBV12-3 or TRBV12-4 and TRBJ2-5; D unclear. TRBJ2-1 explains the end of the DNA better; the J call may be wrong. The CDR3 loop spans 12 amino acids. The CDR3 DNA follows: TGTGCCAGCAGCCCGGAAGGTTTTAAGCAGTTCTTC. Translation: CASSPEGFKQFF.

In its sample, this clonotype was seen many times. The rearrangement links TRBV6-1 to TRBJ1-2; possibly TRBD1 for D (6 bases). CDR3 length: 15 residues. V lost 7 bases to trimming and J lost 4 bases, with 19 bases between them. From germline, CDR1 is MNHNS and CDR2 SASEGT. The CDR3: CASTSGDKPGYGYTF. The CDR3 bases are TGTGCCAGCACCTCCGGGGACAAACCGGGCTATGGCTACACCTTC.

This clonotype has more than one count but fewer than ten. V is TRBV11-1 and J is TRBJ1-4; D is undetermined. From germline, CDR1 is SGHAT and CDR2 FQDESV (reference sequence). Trimming cost V 6 bases and J 3 bases, with 11 bases left between them. The CDR3 runs 14 residues. CDR3 sequence: CASSPVLPNEKLFF. The DNA of the CDR3 is TGTGCCAGCAGTCCGGTTTTGCCTAATGAAAAACTGTTTTTT.

This clonotype was detected many times. As DNA, the CDR3 is TGTGCCAGCATAGGGAGCCGTAACTATGGCTACACCTTC. It is translated as CASIGSRNYGYTF. The rearrangement joins TRBV28 to TRBJ1-2; D not certain. CDR1 and CDR2 (germline): MDHEN, SYDVKM. CDR3 length: 13 residues. V shed 7 bases and J shed 1 base, with 10 bases lying between them.

Comments on this clonotype: Its ends do not fully match the called genes, so a read error is possible. The rearrangement uses TRBV6-1 and TRBJ2-3, with 10 bases that match TRBD2. Germline values: CDR1 MNHNS, CDR2 SASEGT. The length of the CDR3 is 15 residues. In nucleotides, the CDR3 is TGTGCCAGCAGTGAATCTAGCGGGAGCATAGATACGCAGTATTTT. Protein: CASSESSGSIDTQYF.

This clonotype has a count of ten or more. This chain links TRBV14 with TRBJ2-1; no definite D call. V dropped 7 bases and J dropped 9 bases, with 16 bases sitting between them. The CDR3 is 13 residues long. The germline V gene has CDR1 SGHDN and CDR2 FVKESK. The CDR3 DNA reads TGTGCCAGCACCAAAGATCTGATTGGTGAGCAGTTCTTC. This gives the protein CASTKDLIGEQFF.

This clonotype was counted ten times or more. V and J are TRBV5-1 and TRBJ2-2, with D maybe TRBD1 (6 bases). Trimming took off 6 bases at V and 3 bases at J, with 15 bases between the two ends. Germline CDR1 is SGHRS and CDR2 is YFSETQ. The CDR3 has 15 amino acids. CDR3 in amino acids: CASTKTDSYTGELFF. DNA of the CDR3: TGCGCCAGCACCAAAACGGACAGCTACACCGGGGAGCTGTTTTTT.

This clonotype was seen ten or more times. The V gene is TRBV28, the J gene TRBJ2-1; D is unclear. The germline V and J ends were trimmed by 3 bases and 6 bases, with 0 bases remaining between them. The CDR3 is 10 amino acids. Looked up from germline, CDR1 is MDHEN and CDR2 is SYDVKM. The CDR3 DNA reads as TGTGCCAGCAGTTTCAATGAGCAGTTCTTC. Translation: CASSFNEQFF.

This clonotype occurred a few times. The genes are TRBV11-2 and TRBJ2-5; D unresolved. Germline-derived CDR1 and CDR2 are SGHAT and FQNNGV. This CDR3 region has 13 residues. V gave up 6 bases and J gave up 5 bases, with 13 bases separating them. The CDR3 DNA sequence: TGTGCCAGCAGTCCGAACCCTGGGGAGACCCAGTACTTC. It is translated as CASSPNPGETQYF.

The rearrangement joins TRBV11-2 to TRBJ2-1; TRBD2 matches at 12 bases. The CDR3 runs 17 residues. V was pared by 5 bases and J by 8 bases, with 13 bases of the junction left unmatched. The germline CDR1 and CDR2 sequences are SGHAT and FQNNGV. Here the CDR3 DNA reads TGTGCCAGCAGCCGGGGGGGGGAGACTAGCGGGAGTCATGAGCAGTTCTTC. This translates into CASSRGGETSGSHEQFF.

This sequence joins TRBV11-2 and TRBJ2-2; possible D gene TRBD2, 6 bases. The length of the CDR3 is 15 residues. Germline loops: CDR1 SGHAT, CDR2 FQNNGV. V lost 6 bases and J lost 5, with 16 bases in between. CDR3 sequence reads: CASRPEGMDTGELFF. The CDR3 DNA reads as TGTGCCAGCAGACCGGAGGGGATGGATACCGGGGAGCTGTTTTTT. Full variable domain (remainder filled in from reference TRBV11-2 and TRBJ2-2): EAGVAQSPRYKIIEKRQSVAFWCNPISGHATLYWYQQILGQGPKLLIQFQNNGVVDDSQLPKDRFSAERLKGVDSTLKIQPAKLEDSAVYLCASRPEGMDTGELFFGEGSRLTVL.